Following are 17 T cell receptor beta chains from one sample sequenced in a study of shared clonotypes between healthy human individuals. The protocol was immunoSEQ multiplex PCR, while the TCRdb copy is restricted to in-frame clones and leaves out a portion. This table holds millions of clones, roughly 93% found once. Input material: naive CD4+ T cells from PBMCs. Regarding subset: CD45RA+ positively selected. Receptors were obtained from a man in his late teens or twenties in good health. Some clones in this sample may be carry-over from other donors' samples.

The gene calls are TRBV7-9 and TRBJ2-3, with 8 bases aligning to TRBD2. The CDR3 contains 15 residues. V was pared by 5 bases and J by 2 bases, with 6 bases of the junction left unmatched. CDR1 is SEHNR and CDR2 is FQNEAQ in the germline V gene (reference sequence). The CDR3 loop is CASSRLAFDTDTQYF. The CDR3 coding sequence is TGTGCCAGCAGCCGACTAGCGTTTGACACAGATACGCAGTATTTT.

The V call is TRBV5-6, the J call TRBJ1-2, with a possible D match to TRBD1 (6 bases). The CDR3 covers 13 residues. CDR1 and CDR2 (germline): SGHDT, YYEEEE. Trimming cost V 5 bases and J 3 bases, with 11 bases left between them. The CDR3 coding sequence is TGTGCCAGCAGATCACAGGGACACTATGGCTACACCTTC. Protein sequence: CASRSQGHYGYTF.

The DNA for the CDR3 is TGTGCCAGCAACGCGGGCACGGCCGGGGAGCTGTTTTTT. Protein product: CASNAGTAGELFF. This rearrangement joins TRBV9 to TRBJ2-2; weak D call: TRBD2 (5 bases). CDR3 length: 13 amino acids. V lost 6 bases and J 6 bases, leaving 12 bases between the germline ends. The germline gives CDR1 SGDLS, CDR2 YYNGEE.

The V gene is TRBV28, the J gene TRBJ2-7; D is tentatively TRBD1 or TRBD2 (5 bases each). Per germline, CDR1 MDHEN and CDR2 SYDVKM. The germline V and J ends were trimmed by 5 bases and 2 bases, with 13 bases remaining between them. The CDR3 covers 14 residues. The CDR3 spells CASSPGTLTYEQYF. The CDR3 DNA reads as TGTGCCAGCAGTCCGGGGACGCTGACCTACGAGCAGTACTTC.

The chain is built from TRBV12-5 and TRBJ1-1; 9 positions agree with TRBD1. The CDR3 length is 15 residues. V shed 5 bases and J 6 bases; nucleotides not matched to a gene: 10. The germline V gene encodes CDR1 LGHNT and CDR2 FRNRAP. CDR3 residues: CASGTGTGNWAEAFF. The CDR3, as DNA: TGTGCTAGTGGTACCGGGACAGGGAATTGGGCTGAAGCTTTCTTT.

The gene calls are TRBV28 and TRBJ2-1; possibly TRBD2 for D (6 bases). Trimming stripped 6 bases from V and 7 bases from J, with 19 bases between. Germline CDR1 reads MDHEN; CDR2 reads SYDVKM. This CDR3 region has 15 residues. The CDR3 protein is CASSLRGNGGNEQFF. DNA of the CDR3: TGTGCCAGCAGCTTACGGGGGAATGGGGGGAATGAGCAGTTCTTC. Supplemented by reference TRBV28 and TRBJ2-1, the full variable domain reads DVKVTQSSRYLVKRTGEKVFLECVQDMDHENMFWYRQDPGLGLRLIYFSYDVKMKEKGDIPEGYSVSREKKERFSLILESASTNQTSMYLCASSLRGNGGNEQFFGPGTRLTVL.

This clone came up once. The chain combines TRBV7-9 with TRBJ1-2; D may be TRBD1 (6 bases). CDR1 is SEHNR and CDR2 is FQNEAQ in the germline V gene (reference sequence). This CDR3 region has 15 residues. V lost 7 bases and J 4 bases, leaving 19 bases between the germline ends. Here the CDR3 reads CASTPPGGLGYGYTF. In DNA, the CDR3 is TGTGCCAGCACTCCCCCGGGGGGGCTGGGCTATGGCTACACCTTC. The variable domain in full, completed from reference TRBV7-9 and TRBJ1-2, reads DTGVSQNPRHKITKRGQNVTFRCDPISEHNRLYWYRQTLGQGPEFLTYFQNEAQLEKSRLLSDRFSAERPKGSFSTLEIQRTEQGDSAMYLCASTPPGGLGYGYTFGSGTRLTVV.

The V and J genes are TRBV9 and TRBJ2-7; the match to TRBD1 covers 7 bases. The CDR3 totals 15 residues. V shed 1 base, J shed 6 bases, and the junction held 10 bases outside the gene matches. Per the germline V gene, CDR1 is SGDLS and CDR2 is YYNGEE. Here the CDR3 reads CASSVQDLNRGEQYF. The CDR3 DNA reads TGTGCCAGCAGCGTACAGGATCTAAACAGGGGCGAGCAGTACTTC.

As regards this clone: This sample also contains other DNA sequences that code for the same CDR3. V is TRBV28 and J is TRBJ2-3, with D unclear. V was shortened by 5 bases and J by 1 base, with 7 bases between the two germline ends. This CDR3 spans 13 amino acids. Germline CDR1 MDHEN, CDR2 SYDVKM. The CDR3 nucleotides are TGTGCCAGCAGTGTCTCGGGCACAGATACGCAGTATTTT. Encoded protein: CASSVSGTDTQYF.

This clone was counted only a few times. This chain connects TRBV4-1 to TRBJ1-4; no reliable D call. From germline, CDR1 is MGHRA and CDR2 YSYEKL. V was trimmed by 1 base and J by 5 bases, leaving 11 bases between them. The CDR3 loop spans 15 amino acids. CDR3 sequence (DNA): TGCGCCAGCAGCCAAGTCGGCCAAGGAAATGAAAAACTGTTTTTT. Translation gives CASSQVGQGNEKLFF.

The V and J genes are TRBV29-1 and TRBJ2-3; 9 positions match TRBD2. The V gene end was trimmed by 6 bases and the J gene end by 9 bases; junction bases not matched to a gene: 16. The length of the CDR3 is 15 residues. The V gene's germline CDR1 is SQVTM and CDR2 ANQGSEA. DNA of the CDR3: TGCAGCGTCCCCCCGGACAGCGGGGGGTTAGCCACGCAGTATTTT. Translating it yields CSVPPDSGGLATQYF.

The chain employs TRBV11-2 and TRBJ2-5; TRBD2 agrees at 10 bases. The CDR3 runs to 15 residues. Losses at the gene ends were 3 bases for V and 4 bases for J; bases not matched to a gene: 5. Germline V lookup: CDR1 SGHAT, CDR2 FQNNGV. The CDR3: CASSFSGRPRETQYF. CDR3 coding DNA: TGTGCCAGCAGCTTTAGCGGGAGGCCGAGAGAGACCCAGTACTTC.

This clone was counted a few times. The rearrangement joins TRBV30 to TRBJ1-1; D is unresolved. This CDR3 has 11 amino acids. The V and J ends lost 1 base and 3 bases respectively, with 3 bases between them. The germline gives CDR1 GTSNPN, CDR2 SVGIG (reference sequence). This chain's CDR3 is CAWSADTEAFF. The CDR3 DNA is TGTGCCTGGAGTGCAGACACTGAAGCTTTCTTT.

The chain combines TRBV28 with TRBJ2-1; no definite D call. The CDR3 is 14 amino acids. The germline gives CDR1 MDHEN, CDR2 SYDVKM. Trimming shortened V by 3 bases and J by 8 bases, and 14 bases separated the two germline ends. The DNA for the CDR3 is TGTGCCAGCAGTTTGATCGACACAATTGATGAGCAGTTCTTC. It yields the protein CASSLIDTIDEQFF.

This clone was seen only once. Germline is not matched at one junction end, which may reflect a read error. J is TRBJ1-3 and V is TRBV5-4; perhaps TRBD1 as D (5 bases). This CDR3 has 16 amino acids. Germline CDR1 is SGHNT and CDR2 is YYREEE (reference sequence). The CDR3 region is CATSRGPGNSGNTIYF. Here the CDR3 DNA reads TGTGCCACCAGCCGCGGGCCAGGGAACTCTGGAAACACCATATATTTT.

V is TRBV27 and J is TRBJ2-1; D unresolved. Germline CDR1 reads MNHEY; CDR2 reads SMNVEV (reference sequence). The CDR3 is made up of 13 amino acids. The V end was cut by 2 bases, the J end by 6 bases, with 8 bases between. CDR3 nucleotide sequence: TGTGCCAGCAGTTTAGGGCAGATCAATGAGCAGTTCTTC. Its protein product is CASSLGQINEQFF.

The J gene is TRBJ2-7, the V gene TRBV28, with 8 bases matching TRBD1. The CDR3 totals 15 residues. V shed 4 bases and J 5 bases; nucleotides not matched to a gene: 10. Germline values: CDR1 MDHEN, CDR2 SYDVKM. CDR3 in amino acids: CASSSPGQVENEQYF. The CDR3 DNA is TGTGCCAGCAGTTCCCCGGGACAGGTAGAGAACGAGCAGTACTTC.